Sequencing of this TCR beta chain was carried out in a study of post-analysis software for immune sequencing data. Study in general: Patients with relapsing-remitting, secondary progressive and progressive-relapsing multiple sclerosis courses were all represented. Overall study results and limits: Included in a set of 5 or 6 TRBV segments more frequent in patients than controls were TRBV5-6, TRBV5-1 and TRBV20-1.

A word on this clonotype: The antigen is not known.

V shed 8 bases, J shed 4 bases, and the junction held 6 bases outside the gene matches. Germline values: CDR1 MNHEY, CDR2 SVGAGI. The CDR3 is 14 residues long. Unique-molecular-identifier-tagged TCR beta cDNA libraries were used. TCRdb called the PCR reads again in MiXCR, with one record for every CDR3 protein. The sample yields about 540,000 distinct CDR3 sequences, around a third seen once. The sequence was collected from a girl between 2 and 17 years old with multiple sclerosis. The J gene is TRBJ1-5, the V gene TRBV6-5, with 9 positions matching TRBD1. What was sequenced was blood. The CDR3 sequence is CASQVGTGNQPQHF. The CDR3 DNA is TGTGCCAGCCAAGTAGGGACAGGGAATCAGCCCCAGCATTTT.